This section outlines one T cell receptor beta chain sequence together with its context. The antigen is not known. The data are from a study of cytomegalovirus exposure and HLA in healthy donors. Study-wide results and caveats: Association of a missense DCLRE1C variant with TCR beta V- and J-gene trimming was reported in a later analysis.

Primers included in the PCR were 60 Vbeta and 13 Jbeta primers. Profiled with immunoSEQ multiplex PCR; TCRdb holds only in-frame clones, not every one. The sample includes about 200,000 clones, around 79% of them seen just once. Trimming stripped 3 bases from V and 4 bases from J, with 8 bases between. The CDR3 has 13 residues. Per the germline V gene, CDR1 is SGHKS and CDR2 is YYEKEE (reference sequence). The chain recombines TRBV5-5 with TRBJ1-3; D is undetermined. The sequenced material came from PBMCs. The source of this sequence is a male donor in good health and CMV-seropositive. The CDR3 here is CASSWERGNTIYF. Here the CDR3 DNA reads TGTGCCAGCAGCTGGGAGCGGGGAAACACCATATATTTT. The full variable domain, completed using reference TRBV5-5 and TRBJ1-3, is DAGVTQSPTHLIKTRGQQVTLRCSPISGHKSVSWYQQVLGQGPQFIFQYYEKEERGRGNFPDRFSARQFPNYSSELNVNALLLGDSALYLCASSWERGNTIYFGEGSWLTVV.